Each of the 28 T cell receptor beta chains below was sequenced from the same sample in a study of blood T cell repertoires in COVID-19. Generated by immunoSEQ multiplex PCR, the TCRdb table keeps only in-frame clones and is missing some. The table lists about 100,000 clones, roughly 86% of them singletons. Sequencing used peripheral blood. These receptors were obtained from a man aged 45-60 years with active or convalescent COVID-19.

V and J are TRBV6-5 and TRBJ1-2; 8 bases are shared with TRBD1. This CDR3 has 13 residues. Trimming took 7 bases from V and 7 from J; bases not matched to a gene: 8. Looked up from germline, CDR1 is MNHEY and CDR2 is SVGAGI. Here the CDR3 DNA reads TGTGCCAGCACCGTAGACAGGGGCGGTGGCTACACCTTC. It encodes CASTVDRGGGYTF.

The V call is TRBV4-1, the J call TRBJ2-3; 7 bases map to TRBD2. From germline, CDR1 is MGHRA and CDR2 YSYEKL. This CDR3 is built from 18 residues. Trimming took 3 bases from V and 2 from J; bases not matched to a gene: 14. The CDR3 loop reads CASSHLGGGSSVTDTQYF. CDR3 DNA sequence: TGCGCCAGCAGCCATCTTGGGGGGGGTTCATCAGTCACAGATACGCAGTATTTT.

The chain couples TRBV7-9 to TRBJ1-4, with TRBD1 matching 8 bases. Germline-derived CDR1 and CDR2 are SEHNR and FQNEAQ (reference sequence). The CDR3 extends over 14 amino acids. V gave up 4 bases and J gave up 4 bases; unmatched junction bases: 2. CDR3 nucleotides: TGTGCCAGCAGCTCCGGACAGGGTAATGAAAAACTGTTTTTT. It codes for CASSSGQGNEKLFF.

As for this clone: Other DNA sequences in this specimen translate into the identical CDR3. J is TRBJ1-4 and V is TRBV28, with 7 positions matching TRBD1. Germline trimming cut 4 bases from V and 3 bases from J; bases unmatched to any gene: 2. Looked up from germline, CDR1 is MDHEN and CDR2 is SYDVKM. The CDR3 is 14 residues long. CDR3 DNA: TGTGCCAGCAGTTCCGGGACAGCTAATGAAAAACTGTTTTTT. The encoded protein is CASSSGTANEKLFF.

The rearrangement joins TRBV12-2 to TRBJ2-2; the table's TRBD1 call for D was not verified on the DNA. TRBV12-2 is classified as a pseudogene. The CDR3 is made up of 17 amino acids. CDR3 in amino acids: CASRLAPGTVNTGELFF. For the CDR3, the DNA is TGTGCAAGTCGCCTTGCCCCCGGGACAGTTAACACCGGGGAGCTGTTTTTT.

The rearrangement joins TRBV3-1 (or the pseudogene TRBV3-2) to TRBJ2-2, with 11 bases fitting TRBD1. The CDR3 is made up of 19 amino acids. V was pared by 5 bases and J by 5 bases, with 16 bases of the junction left unmatched. Per germline, CDR1 LGHDT and CDR2 YNNKEL (reference sequence). The CDR3 DNA follows: TGTGCCAGCAGCTTGCCGGCTGATGCGGGACAGGGGGGAACCGGGGAGCTGTTTTTT. It specifies CASSLPADAGQGGTGELFF.

The J gene is TRBJ1-1, the V gene TRBV4-1; tentative D call: TRBD1 (5 bases). This CDR3 contains 16 residues. Trimming removed 2 bases at V and 1 base at J, with 14 bases between. Germline V gene sequence: CDR1 MGHRA, CDR2 YSYEKL. The DNA for the CDR3 is TGCGCCAGCAGCCAATTAGGGGCCCTCGGGAACACTGAAGCTTTCTTT. Protein product: CASSQLGALGNTEAFF.

The V call is TRBV5-1, the J call TRBJ2-1, with 13 nucleotides matching TRBD2. Germline lookup yields CDR1 SGHRS and CDR2 YFSETQ. The CDR3 extends over 19 amino acids. V shed 4 bases and J 2 bases; nucleotides not matched to a gene: 12. CDR3 bases: TGCGCCAGCAGCCCGAAACTAGCGGGGGGGACAGTGACCTACAATGAGCAGTTCTTC. This encodes CASSPKLAGGTVTYNEQFF. Looking up the rest from reference TRBV5-1 and TRBJ2-1 gives the full variable domain: KAGVTQTPRYLIKTRGQQVTLSCSPISGHRSVSWYQQTPGQGLQFLFEYFSETQRNKGNFPGRFSGRQFSNSRSEMNVSTLELGDSALYLCASSPKLAGGTVTYNEQFFGPGTRLTVL.

The chain links TRBV18 to TRBJ2-2, with 10 bases aligning to TRBD1. The junction had 4 bases not matched to a gene; V was cut back by 3 bases and J by 6 bases. Germline CDR1 and CDR2: KGHSH and LQKENI. The CDR3 extends over 15 amino acids. CDR3 DNA: TGTGCCAGCTCACCCCGACAGGGGGCGGCCGGGGAGCTGTTTTTT. Protein sequence: CASSPRQGAAGELFF.

The chain has TRBV5-4 and TRBJ2-1, with D perhaps matching TRBD2 (5 bases). This CDR3 comprises 13 residues. The germline V and J ends were trimmed by 3 bases and 7 bases, with 11 bases remaining between them. Per the germline V gene, CDR1 is SGHNT and CDR2 is YYREEE (reference sequence). The CDR3 is CASSWSGENEQFF. In DNA, the CDR3 is TGTGCCAGCAGCTGGTCCGGGGAAAATGAGCAGTTCTTC.

This chain joins TRBV21-1 and TRBJ1-5; the tabulated D call, TRBD1, remains unverified against the DNA. TRBV21-1 is a known pseudogene. The CDR3 is made up of 13 amino acids. The CDR3 nucleotides read TGTGCCAGCAGCACGACAGGGTGGCAGCCCCAGCATTTT. It encodes CASSTTGWQPQHF.

This clone was seen only once. The rearrangement uses TRBV7-2 and TRBJ1-6, with 7 bases matching TRBD1. This CDR3 comprises 15 residues. Germline CDR1 and CDR2: SGHTA and FQGNSA. The V gene end was trimmed by 4 bases and the J gene end by 9 bases; junction bases not matched to a gene: 9. The CDR3 reads CASSSRQGSASPLHF. CDR3 coding DNA: TGTGCCAGCAGCTCCCGACAGGGTTCGGCTTCACCCCTCCACTTT.

The CDR3 bases are TGTGCCAGCAGTGAACCTACCGCAGGGGTGGGTACGCAGTATTTT. This encodes CASSEPTAGVGTQYF. This chain links TRBV6-1 with TRBJ2-3; TRBD1 might be the D (6 bases). CDR1 and CDR2 from the germline V gene are MNHNS and SASEGT. V lost 2 bases to trimming and J lost 8 bases, with 17 bases between them. The CDR3 covers 15 residues.

The chain employs TRBV19 and TRBJ1-1; D remains unclear. Germline V gene lookup returns CDR1 LNHDA and CDR2 SQIVND (reference sequence). There are 13 residues in the CDR3. V gave up 5 bases and J gave up 0 bases, with 7 bases separating them. The CDR3 sequence: CASSSRMNTEAFF. The DNA of the CDR3 is TGTGCCAGTAGTTCCCGTATGAACACTGAAGCTTTCTTT.

The V gene is TRBV29-1, the J gene TRBJ2-5; a weak D match, TRBD2 (6 bases). The CDR3 is 13 residues long. The V gene lost 6 bases and the J gene lost 5 bases, with 16 bases spanning the gap. Germline V lookup: CDR1 SQVTM, CDR2 ANQGSEA. The CDR3 DNA reads as TGCAGCGTCCGAGTCGGGGGATGGGAGACCCAGTACTTC. This codes for CSVRVGGWETQYF.

The chain uses TRBV3-1 (or the pseudogene TRBV3-2) and TRBJ1-1; D is ambiguous. CDR3 length: 12 residues. Looked up from germline, CDR1 is LGHDT and CDR2 is YNNKEL (reference sequence). Trimming took off 4 bases at V and 5 bases at J, with 8 bases between the two ends. The chain's CDR3 is CASSPSRTEAFF. The CDR3 nucleotides are TGTGCCAGCAGCCCTTCGAGGACTGAAGCTTTCTTT.

This clone occurred a few times. This chain connects TRBV29-1 to TRBJ2-6; D ambiguous. Germline CDR1 reads SQVTM; CDR2 reads ANQGSEA. V lost 5 bases to trimming and J lost 0 bases, with 11 bases between them. This CDR3 is 15 amino acids long. The DNA of the CDR3 is TGCAGCGTTCACCTAGGTGGCTCTGGGGCCAACGTCCTGACTTTC. Encoded protein: CSVHLGGSGANVLTF. The whole variable domain, remainder taken from reference TRBV29-1 and TRBJ2-6, is SAVISQKPSRDICQRGTSLTIQCQVDSQVTMMFWYRQQPGQSLTLIATANQGSEATYESGFVIDKFPISRPNLTFSTLTVSNMSPEDSSIYLCSVHLGGSGANVLTFGAGSRLTVL.

This CDR3 reads CASSVERAGQPQHF. DNA for the CDR3: TGTGCCAGCAGCGTTGAAAGGGCGGGTCAGCCCCAGCATTTT. V and J are TRBV9 and TRBJ1-5; no reliable D call. Germline CDR1 is SGDLS and CDR2 is YYNGEE. The CDR3 is 14 amino acids. Deletions cut 2 bases from V and 6 bases from J, with 12 bases between. The complete variable domain, with remaining parts taken from reference TRBV9 and TRBJ1-5, reads DSGVTQTPKHLITATGQRVTLRCSPRSGDLSVYWYQQSLDQGLQFLIQYYNGEERAKGNILERFSAQQFPDLHSELNLSSLELGDSALYFCASSVERAGQPQHFGDGTRLSIL.

The V gene is TRBV5-1, the J gene TRBJ1-2, with 8 bases identical to TRBD1. Germline assignment: CDR1 SGHRS and CDR2 YFSETQ. With V trimmed by 3 bases and J by 6 bases, 7 bases remained unmatched. The CDR3 extends over 14 amino acids. The CDR3 loop is CASSYDRGWDGYTF. The CDR3 nucleotides read TGCGCCAGCAGCTACGACAGGGGTTGGGATGGCTACACCTTC.

This chain connects TRBV27 to TRBJ2-3; 13 bases are a match to TRBD2. This CDR3 comprises 16 residues. V lost 8 bases, J lost 0 bases, and 5 bases stayed unmatched. Germline CDR1 reads MNHEY; CDR2 reads SMNVEV (reference sequence). The CDR3 region is CASWTSGGLSTDTQYF. Written as DNA, the CDR3 is TGTGCCAGCTGGACTAGCGGGGGTCTTAGCACAGATACGCAGTATTTT.

This clone was detected only a few times. The V gene is TRBV18, the J gene TRBJ2-7; possibly TRBD1 for D (6 bases). This CDR3 has 15 amino acids. The germline V and J ends were trimmed by 3 bases and 2 bases, with 14 bases remaining between them. CDR1 is KGHSH, CDR2 LQKENI, per germline. The CDR3 here is CASSPTGPRPYEQYV. The CDR3 region has the DNA TGTGCCAGCTCACCTACAGGGCCGAGGCCCTACGAGCAGTACGTC.

This clone was counted between two and nine times. This sequence joins TRBV19 and TRBJ1-5, with TRBD1 matching 8 bases. J gave up 1 base and V 6 bases, and 5 bases lay outside the gene matches. The CDR3 is 15 amino acids. Germline loops: CDR1 LNHDA, CDR2 SQIVND (reference sequence). CDR3 in DNA: TGTGCCAGTAGATTGGACAGGGTGAGCAATCAGCCCCAGCATTTT. Translation gives CASRLDRVSNQPQHF. Combining the CDR3 with reference TRBV19 and TRBJ1-5 gives the whole variable domain DGGITQSPKYLFRKEGQNVTLSCEQNLNHDAMYWYRQDPGQGLRLIYYSQIVNDFQKGDIAEGYSVSREKKESFPLTVTSAQKNPTAFYLCASRLDRVSNQPQHFGDGTRLSIL.

V usage is TRBV5-4 and J usage is TRBJ1-2, with 9 bases aligning to TRBD1. Per germline, CDR1 SGHNT and CDR2 YYREEE (reference sequence). The V and J ends lost 4 bases and 3 bases, in that order; junction bases with no gene match: 13. This CDR3 is built from 17 residues. This chain's CDR3 is CASSKRDRAFIDYGYTF. The CDR3 DNA follows: TGTGCCAGCAGCAAAAGGGACAGGGCCTTTATTGACTATGGCTACACCTTC.

The V call is TRBV12-3 or TRBV12-4, the J call TRBJ1-1, with D possibly matching TRBD1 (6 bases). The CDR3 loop spans 13 amino acids. Between the trimmed V and J ends, which lost 3 bases and 6 bases, there was a span of 11 bases. This chain's CDR3 is CASSFQGKAEAFF. The DNA for the CDR3 is TGTGCCAGCAGTTTCCAGGGGAAAGCTGAAGCTTTCTTT.

The V and J genes are TRBV28 and TRBJ1-1, with 9 bases that match TRBD1. V gave up 6 bases and J gave up 6 bases; unmatched junction bases: 8. The CDR3 covers 14 residues. The germline V gene has CDR1 MDHEN and CDR2 SYDVKM. The CDR3 DNA is TGTGCCAGCAGAACGGGACAGGGCTTTCCTGAAGCTTTCTTT. Translation: CASRTGQGFPEAFF.

Comment on this clone: The sample carries other DNA sequences with the same CDR3. This chain joins TRBV19 and TRBJ2-1; D is perhaps TRBD2 (5 bases). V gave up 2 bases and J gave up 0 bases, with 8 bases separating them. The CDR3 sequence is 15 residues long. The germline CDR1 and CDR2 sequences are LNHDA and SQIVND (reference sequence). The CDR3 coding sequence is TGTGCCAGTAGTATACGAGGGAACTCCTACAATGAGCAGTTCTTC. This sequence encodes CASSIRGNSYNEQFF.

The chain employs TRBV10-2 and TRBJ2-2; 9 positions match TRBD1. Trimming removed 8 bases from V and 2 bases from J; junction bases left unmatched: 6. The CDR3 totals 15 residues. Germline values: CDR1 WSHSY, CDR2 SAAADI. The CDR3 here is CASGPGQGNTGELFF. The DNA for the CDR3 is TGCGCCAGCGGCCCGGGACAGGGAAACACCGGGGAGCTGTTTTTT.

The chain has TRBV19 and TRBJ1-5; D gene ambiguous. CDR1 is LNHDA and CDR2 is SQIVND in the germline V gene (reference sequence). V gave up 4 bases and J gave up 2 bases, with 12 bases separating them. This CDR3 is 15 amino acids long. The CDR3 loop reads CASSTQLGGNQPQHF. The CDR3 DNA sequence: TGTGCCAGTAGTACCCAATTAGGAGGCAATCAGCCCCAGCATTTT.